A few counts support the clone carrying this TCR beta chain. The antigen is not known. Combining a sample-barcoded 5' primer with a J-beta primer mix, a second PCR ran for about 7 to 12 cycles. From the 5' RACE reads, TCRdb called clonotypes with MiXCR, one entry per CDR3 protein. The sample includes approximately 1.5 million distinct CDR3 sequences, 35% to 45% of them seen just once. This record comes from a study of blood T cells in healthy people across ages. As for the study in general: Researchers report that template switching captured about one barcoded beta molecule per two T cells.

The CDR3 covers 15 residues. V lost 1 base to trimming and J lost 4 bases, with 13 bases between them. Looked up from germline, CDR1 is SGHTA and CDR2 is FQGNSA. Findings of the study overall: PBMC samples, being unsorted, prevented any conclusive comparison of naive and antigen-experienced cells.

For every donor, a draw yielded roughly 10 milliliters of peripheral blood. Researchers report isolating at least 6.5 million PBMCs per sample. Sequences were obtained from blood. This chain links TRBV7-2 with TRBJ1-1; the D is unclear. This clonotype was obtained from a woman between 18 and 29 years old in good health. The CDR3 here is CASSLVVNSGTEAFF. The CDR3 region has the DNA TGTGCCAGCAGCTTAGTCGTAAACTCGGGCACTGAAGCTTTCTTT.